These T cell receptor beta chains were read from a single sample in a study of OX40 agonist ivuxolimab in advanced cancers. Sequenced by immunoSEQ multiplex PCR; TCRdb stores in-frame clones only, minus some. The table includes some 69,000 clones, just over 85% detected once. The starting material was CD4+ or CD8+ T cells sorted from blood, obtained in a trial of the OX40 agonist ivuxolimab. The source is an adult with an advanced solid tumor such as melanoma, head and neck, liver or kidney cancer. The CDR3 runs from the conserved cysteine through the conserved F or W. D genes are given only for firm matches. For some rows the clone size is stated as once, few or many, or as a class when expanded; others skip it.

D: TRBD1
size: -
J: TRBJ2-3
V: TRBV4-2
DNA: TGTGCCAGCAGCCAAGGGGACAGACTTAGCACAGATACGCAGTATTTT
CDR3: CASSQGDRLSTDTQYF

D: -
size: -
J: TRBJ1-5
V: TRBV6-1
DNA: TGTGCCAGCAAAGGGGGGACGGGTAGCAATCAGCCCCAGCATTTT
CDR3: CASKGGTGSNQPQHF

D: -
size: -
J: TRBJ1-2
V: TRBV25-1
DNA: TGTGCCAGCGGGGGGCTCTATGGCTACACCTTC
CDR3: CASGGLYGYTF

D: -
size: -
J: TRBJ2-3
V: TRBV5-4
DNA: TGTGCCAGCAGCTTACGTGCGCGGGGTTGGGATACGCAGTATTTT
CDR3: CASSLRARGWDTQYF

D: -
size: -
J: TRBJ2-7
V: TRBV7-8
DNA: TGTGCCAGCAGCTTAGCGGGCCAGGGCCTCCAGCAGTACTTC
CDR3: CASSLAGQGLQQYF

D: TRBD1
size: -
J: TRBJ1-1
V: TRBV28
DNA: TGTGCCAGCAGTGTCCAGGGGGGGCACTTAATCAGACCGGAAGCTTTCTTT
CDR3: CASSVQGGHLIRPEAFF

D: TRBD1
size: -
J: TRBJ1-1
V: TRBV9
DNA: TGTGCCAGCAGCGTAGGGGCAGGGGGCATCCAGAACACTGAAGCTTTCTTT
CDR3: CASSVGAGGIQNTEAFF

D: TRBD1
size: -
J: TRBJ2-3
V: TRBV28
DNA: TGTGCCAGCAGTCTCGGACAGGGGTTTTCAGATACGCAGTATTTT
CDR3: CASSLGQGFSDTQYF

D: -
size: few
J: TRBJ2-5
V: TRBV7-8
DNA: TGTGCCAGCAGCTTAAAAAGAGTCCAAGAGACCCAGTACTTC
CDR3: CASSLKRVQETQYF

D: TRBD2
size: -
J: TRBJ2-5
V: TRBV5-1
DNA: TGCGCCAGCAGCCTTCGGCGGGGGGAAGAGACCCAGTACTTC
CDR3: CASSLRRGEETQYF

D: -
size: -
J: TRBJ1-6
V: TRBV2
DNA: TGTGCCAGCAGCCTAGGGGAGAATTCACCCCTCCACTTT
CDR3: CASSLGENSPLHF

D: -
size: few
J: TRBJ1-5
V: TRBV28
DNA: TGTGCCAGCAGTTTACCCCAGGCTGGGCGCCAGCCCCAGCATTTT
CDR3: CASSLPQAGRQPQHF

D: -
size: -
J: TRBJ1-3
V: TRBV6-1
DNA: TGTGCCAGCAGTTCCCCGGGGCCCGGAAACACCATATATTTT
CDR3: CASSSPGPGNTIYF

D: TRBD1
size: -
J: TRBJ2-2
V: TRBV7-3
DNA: TGTGCCAGCAGCCGCGGACAGGGGGCGGAAGGGGAGCTGTTTTTT
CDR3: CASSRGQGAEGELFF

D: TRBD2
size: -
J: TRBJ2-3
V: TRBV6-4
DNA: TGTGCCAGCAGTTTCCCCCTAGGCGGGAGGATCCCAGATACGCAGTATTTT
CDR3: CASSFPLGGRIPDTQYF

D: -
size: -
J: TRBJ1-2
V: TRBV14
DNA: TGTGCCAGCAGCTGCGCGGGGTGCTATGGCTACACCTTC
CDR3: CASSCAGCYGYTF

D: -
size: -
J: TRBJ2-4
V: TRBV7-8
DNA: TGTGCCAGCAGCTTAGATCGCTTAGCCAAAAACATTCAGTACTTC
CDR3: CASSLDRLAKNIQYF

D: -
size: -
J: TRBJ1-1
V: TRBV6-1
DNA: TGTGCCAGCAGTGAAACATCCATGAACACTGAAGCTTTCTTT
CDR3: CASSETSMNTEAFF

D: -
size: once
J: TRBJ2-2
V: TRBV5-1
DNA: TGCGCCAGCAGCTTGGAACAGGCCTCGAACGCCGGGGAGCTGTTTTTT
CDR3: CASSLEQASNAGELFF

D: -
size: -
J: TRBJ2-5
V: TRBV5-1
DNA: TGCGCCAGCAGCTTGGGCCCCGGTGGGGAGACCCAGTACTTC
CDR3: CASSLGPGGETQYF

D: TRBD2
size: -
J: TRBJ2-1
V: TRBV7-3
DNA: TGTGCCAGCAGCTTTAGCGGGACCTCCTACAATGAGCAGTTCTTC
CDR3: CASSFSGTSYNEQFF

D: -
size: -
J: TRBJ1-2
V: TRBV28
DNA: TGTGCCAGCAGTTTAGCCCTCCTTGTTGGCCCCCCCGGCTACACCTTC
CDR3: CASSLALLVGPPGYTF

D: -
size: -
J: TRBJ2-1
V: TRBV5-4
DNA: TGTGCCAGCAGCTTGGTTTGGGAGAGCTCCTACAATGAGCAGTTCTTC
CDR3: CASSLVWESSYNEQFF

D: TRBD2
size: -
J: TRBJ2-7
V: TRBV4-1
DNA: TGCGCCAGCAGCCACCCTGCGGGGGGCTCCTACGAGCAGTACTTC
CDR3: CASSHPAGGSYEQYF

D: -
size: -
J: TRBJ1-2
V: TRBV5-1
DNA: TGCGCCAGCAGCTTAACACCCGATTCCAACTATGGCTACACCTTC
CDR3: CASSLTPDSNYGYTF

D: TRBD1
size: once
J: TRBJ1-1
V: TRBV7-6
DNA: TGTGCCAGCAGCCGAGCCGGGACAGGGGAAGCTTTCTTT
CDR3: CASSRAGTGEAFF

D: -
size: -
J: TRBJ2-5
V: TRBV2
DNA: TGTGCCAGCAGCTTCCAAGAGACCCAGTACTTC
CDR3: CASSFQETQYF

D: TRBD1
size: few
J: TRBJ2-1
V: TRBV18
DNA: TGTGCCAGCTCTCGGGGACAGAGGGCTTACAGTGAGCAGTTCTTC
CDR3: CASSRGQRAYSEQFF

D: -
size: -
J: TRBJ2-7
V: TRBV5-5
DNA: TGTGCCAGCAGCTTGGGGGGCCCCGGGACCGGATACGAGCAGTACTTC
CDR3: CASSLGGPGTGYEQYF

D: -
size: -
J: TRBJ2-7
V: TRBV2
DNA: TGTGCCAGCAGTGTGCACGGCGGCCGGAACGGCTACGAGCAGTACTTC
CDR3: CASSVHGGRNGYEQYF

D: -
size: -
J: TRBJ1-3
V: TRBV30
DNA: TGTGCCTGGAGGTGGGCACCTGGAAACACCATATATTTT
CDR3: CAWRWAPGNTIYF

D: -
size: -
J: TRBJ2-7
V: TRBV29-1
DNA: TGCAGCGTGGGGGAGCCGGGACATCACTCCTACGAGCAGTACTTC
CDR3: CSVGEPGHHSYEQYF

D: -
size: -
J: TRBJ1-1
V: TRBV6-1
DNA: TGTGCCAGCAGTGTAGCAGGGACGAACACTGAAGCTTTCTTT
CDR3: CASSVAGTNTEAFF

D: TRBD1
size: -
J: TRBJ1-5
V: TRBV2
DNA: TGTGCCAGCAGTGGGACAGGGGGTAGGCAGCCCCAGCATTTT
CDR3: CASSGTGGRQPQHF

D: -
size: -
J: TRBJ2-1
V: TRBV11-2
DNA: TGTGCCAGCAGCTCCCGACCGGGGAGCTCCTACAATGAGCAGTTCTTC
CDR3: CASSSRPGSSYNEQFF

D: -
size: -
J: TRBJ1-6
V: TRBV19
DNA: TGTGCCAGTAGTATAGGGACCCCTCGGTCACCCCTCCACTTT
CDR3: CASSIGTPRSPLHF

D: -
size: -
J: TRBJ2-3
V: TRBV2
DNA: TGTGCCAGCGCAAAATTAGGGGTTTCAGATACGCAGTATTTT
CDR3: CASAKLGVSDTQYF

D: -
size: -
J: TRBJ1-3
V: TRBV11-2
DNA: TGTGCCAGCAGCTTAAAGGGGCACTCTGGAAACACCATATATTTT
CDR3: CASSLKGHSGNTIYF

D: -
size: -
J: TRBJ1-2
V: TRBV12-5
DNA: TGTGCTAGTGGTTTGCCCCCAAGGGACTTCAACAACTATGGCTACACCTTC
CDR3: CASGLPPRDFNNYGYTF

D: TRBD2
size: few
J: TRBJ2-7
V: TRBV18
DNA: TGTGCCAGCTCACCAAGCGGGAGGACGGGCGAGCAGTACTTC
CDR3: CASSPSGRTGEQYF

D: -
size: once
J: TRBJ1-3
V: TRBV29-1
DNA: TGCAGCGTTGGGGGGGACACCATATATTTT
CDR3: CSVGGDTIYF

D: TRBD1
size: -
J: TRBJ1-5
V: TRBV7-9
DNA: TGTGCCAGCAGCCCCATGGACAGGGAGGGGAGCAATCAGCCCCAGCATTTT
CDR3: CASSPMDREGSNQPQHF

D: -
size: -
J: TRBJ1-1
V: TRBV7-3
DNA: TGTGCCAGCAGCTTAGGTGGGGCGAACACTGAAGCTTTCTTT
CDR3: CASSLGGANTEAFF

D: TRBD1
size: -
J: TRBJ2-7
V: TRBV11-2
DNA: TGTGCCAGCAGCTTAGTACAGGGGATCTACGAGCAGTACTTC
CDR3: CASSLVQGIYEQYF

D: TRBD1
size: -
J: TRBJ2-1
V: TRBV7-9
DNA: TGTGCCAGCAGCCCTCGTGCCGGACAGGGCCCCTACAATGAGCAGTTCTTC
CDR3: CASSPRAGQGPYNEQFF

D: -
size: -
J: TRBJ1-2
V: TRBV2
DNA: TGTGCCAGCACCCCGGCAGGGCGTAACTATGGCTACACCTTC
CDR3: CASTPAGRNYGYTF

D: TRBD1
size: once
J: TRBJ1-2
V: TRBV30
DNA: TGTGCCTGGATTCGACAGGGCCCCAACTATGGCTACACCTTC
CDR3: CAWIRQGPNYGYTF

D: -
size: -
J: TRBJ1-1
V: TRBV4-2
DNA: TGTGCCAGCAGCCCCTCCGGGCAGGGAAACACTGAAGCTTTCTTT
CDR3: CASSPSGQGNTEAFF

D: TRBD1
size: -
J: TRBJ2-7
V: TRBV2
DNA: TGTGCCAGCAGTGCCCTAGGGGACAGGGGGCGCACCTACGAGCAGTACTTC
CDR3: CASSALGDRGRTYEQYF

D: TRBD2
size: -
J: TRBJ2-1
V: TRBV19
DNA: TGTGCCAGTAGTAAACTAGCGGAGCTCTACAATGAGCAGTTCTTC
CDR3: CASSKLAELYNEQFF